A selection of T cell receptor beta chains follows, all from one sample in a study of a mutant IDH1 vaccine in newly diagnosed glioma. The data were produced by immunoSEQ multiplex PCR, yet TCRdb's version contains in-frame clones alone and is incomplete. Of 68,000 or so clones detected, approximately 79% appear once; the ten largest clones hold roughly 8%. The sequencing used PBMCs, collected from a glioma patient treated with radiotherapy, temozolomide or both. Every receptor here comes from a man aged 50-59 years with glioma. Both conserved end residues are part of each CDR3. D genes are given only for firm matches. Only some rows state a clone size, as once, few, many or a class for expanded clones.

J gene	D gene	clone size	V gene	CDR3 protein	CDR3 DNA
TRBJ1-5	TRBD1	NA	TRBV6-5	CASSPRQGTPGAQHF	TGTGCCAGCAGTCCCCGACAGGGGACGCCAGGTGCCCAGCATTTT
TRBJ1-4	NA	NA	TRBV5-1	CASSLGGYNEKLFF	TGCGCCAGCAGCTTAGGGGGATATAATGAAAAACTGTTTTTT
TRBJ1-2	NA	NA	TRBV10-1	CAVDKYGYTF	TGCGCCGTGGACAAGTATGGCTACACCTTC
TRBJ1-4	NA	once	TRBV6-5	CASSYGPRVEKLFF	TGTGCCAGCAGTTACGGTCCCAGGGTTGAAAAACTGTTTTTT
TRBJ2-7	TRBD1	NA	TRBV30	CAWSVETGAVAYEQYF	TGTGCCTGGAGTGTAGAGACAGGGGCGGTAGCCTACGAGCAGTACTTC
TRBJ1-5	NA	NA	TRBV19	CATWGGQYVQPQHF	TGTGCCACTTGGGGGGGGCAGTACGTTCAGCCCCAGCATTTT
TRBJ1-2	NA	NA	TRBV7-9	CASSPSGSNYGYTF	TGTGCCAGCAGCCCGTCTGGAAGTAACTATGGCTACACCTTC
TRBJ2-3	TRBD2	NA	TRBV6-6	CASSLGLAPTTDTQYF	TGTGCCAGCAGTCTTGGACTAGCACCGACCACAGATACGCAGTATTTT
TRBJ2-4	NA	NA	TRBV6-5	CASTPGSGLRNIQYF	TGTGCCAGCACCCCGGGGAGCGGATTACGGAACATTCAGTACTTC
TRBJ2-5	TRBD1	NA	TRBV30	CAWSETGPGETQYF	TGTGCCTGGTCCGAGACAGGGCCGGGGGAGACCCAGTACTTC
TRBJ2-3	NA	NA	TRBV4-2	CASSPELEGTDTQYF	TGTGCCAGCAGCCCGGAACTAGAAGGCACAGATACGCAGTATTTT
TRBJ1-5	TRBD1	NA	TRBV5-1	CASRLQGARDPQHF	TGCGCCAGCAGACTACAGGGGGCGCGGGACCCCCAGCATTTT
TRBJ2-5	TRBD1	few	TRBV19	CASSDRPGRTQYF	TGTGCCAGCTCGGACAGGCCGGGTCGGACCCAGTACTTC
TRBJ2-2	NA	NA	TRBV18	CASSPDASNTGELFF	TGTGCCAGCTCACCAGACGCATCGAACACCGGGGAGCTGTTTTTT
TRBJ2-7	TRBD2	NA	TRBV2	CASSERRGAYEQYF	TGTGCCAGCAGTGAAAGGCGGGGGGCCTACGAGCAGTACTTC
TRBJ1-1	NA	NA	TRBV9	CASSVGGSLNTEAFF	TGTGCCAGCAGCGTAGGGGGGAGTTTGAACACTGAAGCTTTCTTT
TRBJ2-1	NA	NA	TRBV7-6	CASSIRDISSYNEQFF	TGTGCCAGCAGCATTCGGGACATTAGCTCCTACAATGAGCAGTTCTTC
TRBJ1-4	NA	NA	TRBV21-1	CASSGDRDFNEKLFF	TGTGCCAGCAGCGGCGACCGGGACTTTAATGAAAAACTGTTTTTT
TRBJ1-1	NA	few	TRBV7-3	CASSLSGGSGTEAFF	TGTGCCAGCAGCTTAAGCGGGGGGTCCGGCACTGAAGCTTTCTTT
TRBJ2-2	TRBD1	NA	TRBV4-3	CASSRSGQAGGELFF	TGCGCCAGCAGCCGCTCGGGACAGGCAGGCGGGGAGCTGTTTTTT
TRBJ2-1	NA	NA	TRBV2	CASMQDLYNEQFF	TGTGCCAGCATGCAGGATCTCTACAATGAGCAGTTCTTC
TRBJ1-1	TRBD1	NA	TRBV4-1	CASSQVTGGIEAFF	TGCGCCAGCAGCCAAGTCACAGGGGGCATTGAAGCTTTCTTT
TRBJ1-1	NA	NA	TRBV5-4	CASSLEALGGEAFF	TGTGCCAGCAGCTTGGAGGCACTCGGGGGTGAAGCTTTCTTT
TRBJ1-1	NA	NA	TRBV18	CASSRERDTEAFF	TGTGCCAGCTCACGAGAGAGGGACACTGAAGCTTTCTTT
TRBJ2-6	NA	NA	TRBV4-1	CASSHPGGQPGANVLTF	TGCGCCAGCAGCCACCCCGGGGGCCAGCCTGGGGCCAACGTCCTGACTTTC
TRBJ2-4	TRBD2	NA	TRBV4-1	CASSPTSGDQYF	TGCGCCAGCAGCCCGACTAGCGGGGATCAGTACTTC
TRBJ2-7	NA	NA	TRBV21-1	CASSTLPGYEQYF	TGTGCCAGCAGCACCCTCCCGGGCTACGAGCAGTACTTC
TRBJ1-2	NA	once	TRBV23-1	CASSQFDSLAGYGYTF	TGCGCCAGCAGTCAATTTGACAGCCTGGCGGGGTATGGCTACACCTTC
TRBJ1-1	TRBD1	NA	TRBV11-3	CASSSGQGAMNTEAFF	TGTGCCAGCAGCTCCGGACAGGGGGCGATGAACACTGAAGCTTTCTTT
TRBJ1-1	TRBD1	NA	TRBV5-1	CASSLLGQGPNTEAFF	TGCGCCAGCAGCTTGCTGGGACAGGGGCCAAACACTGAAGCTTTCTTT
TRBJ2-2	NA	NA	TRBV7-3	CASSLTLGNSGELFF	TGTGCCAGCAGCTTAACGTTGGGAAATAGCGGGGAGCTGTTTTTT
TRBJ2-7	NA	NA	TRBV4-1	CASSPGGTALTYEQYF	TGCGCCAGCAGCCCCGGAGGGACAGCCCTCACCTACGAGCAGTACTTC
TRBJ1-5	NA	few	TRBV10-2	CASSEQGGPQHF	TGCGCCAGCAGTGAGCAGGGTGGGCCCCAGCATTTT
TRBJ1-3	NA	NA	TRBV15	CATSSGRQERKTIYF	TGTGCCACCAGCAGTGGGAGACAGGAGAGAAAGACCATATATTTT
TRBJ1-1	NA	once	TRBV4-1	CASSQSRASTAEAFF	TGCGCCAGCAGCCAATCGAGAGCCTCAACGGCTGAAGCTTTCTTT
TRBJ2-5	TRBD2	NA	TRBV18	CASSPGRGQETQYF	TGTGCCAGCTCCCCGGGGAGGGGCCAAGAGACCCAGTACTTC
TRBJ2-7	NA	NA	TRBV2	CASSERQGYEQYF	TGTGCCAGCAGTGAGCGGCAGGGATACGAGCAGTACTTC
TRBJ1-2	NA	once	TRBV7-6	CASSLSERRGGYTF	TGTGCCAGCAGCTTAAGCGAACGCCGCGGCGGCTACACCTTC
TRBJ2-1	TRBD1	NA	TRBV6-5	CASSFTGTGGPEQFF	TGTGCCAGCAGCTTTACCGGGACAGGGGGCCCTGAGCAGTTCTTC
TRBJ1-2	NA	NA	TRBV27	CASSLRGLYGYTF	TGTGCCAGCAGTCTACGTGGGCTCTATGGCTACACCTTC